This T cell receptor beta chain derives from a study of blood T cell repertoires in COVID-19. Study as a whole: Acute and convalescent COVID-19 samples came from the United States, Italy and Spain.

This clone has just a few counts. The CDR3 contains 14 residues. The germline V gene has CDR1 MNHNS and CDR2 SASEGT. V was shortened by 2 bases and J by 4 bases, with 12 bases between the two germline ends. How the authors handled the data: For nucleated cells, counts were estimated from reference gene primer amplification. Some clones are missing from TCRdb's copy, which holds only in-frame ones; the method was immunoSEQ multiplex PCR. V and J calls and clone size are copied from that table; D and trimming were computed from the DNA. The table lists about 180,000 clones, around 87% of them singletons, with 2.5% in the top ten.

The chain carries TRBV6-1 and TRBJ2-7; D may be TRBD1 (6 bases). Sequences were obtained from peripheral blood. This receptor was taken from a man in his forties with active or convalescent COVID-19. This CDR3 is CASSEFRQVYEQYF. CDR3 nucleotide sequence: TGTGCCAGCAGTGAATTTCGACAGGTTTACGAGCAGTACTTC.